Presented here are 25 T cell receptor beta chains from one specimen sequenced in a study of tumor-infiltrating lymphocytes in primary liver carcinoma. Extraction of RNA together with DNA used about 17-31 mg of unsorted bulk tissue. With a constant-region primer, TCR beta cDNA was made from approximately 510 ng of total RNA. Three nested multiplex PCR rounds, a slightly modified ARM-PCR method, built the TCR beta libraries. Forward primers for TRBV1-TRBV30 and a C-beta reverse primer served the first two PCR rounds, at roughly 10 cycles each. TCRdb re-analysed the multiplex PCR reads in MiXCR, keeping a single row per CDR3 protein. The table includes about 30,000 distinct CDR3 sequences, around 66% detected once. The sequencing input was liver tumor tissue from sampling region 3. As for subset: tumor region T3, left-lateral pole. The origin of the receptors is a woman aged 25 to 39 with primary liver carcinoma and hepatitis B virus infection.

This clonotype was counted between two and nine times. One end of the junction fails to match germline, which may point to a read error. The V and J genes are TRBV29-1 and TRBJ2-3; maybe TRBD2 (6 bases). Germline CDR1 SQVTM, CDR2 ANQGSEA. The CDR3 consists of 13 residues. CDR3 sequence reads: CSVDPGGTDTQYF. CDR3 coding DNA: TGCAGTGTTGATCCGGGGGGCACAGATACGCAGTATTTT.

This clonotype was seen a single time. The junction shows a germline mismatch at one end, possibly a read error. The chain employs TRBV6-6 and TRBJ1-6; tentatively, D is TRBD1 (6 bases). Germline values: CDR1 MNHNY, CDR2 SVGAGI (reference sequence). There are 14 residues in the CDR3. The CDR3 region has the DNA TGTGCCGGCAGTCACACAGGGATGGATTCACCCTTCCACTTT. It encodes CAGSHTGMDSPFHF.

On this clonotype itself: A read error may account for a junction end that differs from germline. This chain joins TRBV11-2 and TRBJ1-2; D gene unclear. This CDR3 comprises 14 residues. Germline assignment: CDR1 SGHAT and CDR2 FQNNGV. CDR3 sequence (DNA): TGTACCAGCAGCTTAGCATTCGTGTTTTGCGTCTACACCTTC. Its translation is CTSSLAFVFCVYTF.

There are many counts of this clonotype. The chain links TRBV28 to TRBJ2-7, with 11 nucleotides matching TRBD1. CDR3 size: 14 residues. V was clipped by 4 bases and J by 6 bases; unmatched bases: 5. Germline CDR1 is MDHEN and CDR2 is SYDVKM. In DNA form, the CDR3 reads TGTGCCAGCAGTTCAACCGGGACAGGGGGCGAGCAGTACTTC. As protein: CASSSTGTGGEQYF.

With respect to this clonotype: A read error may explain this, as a much larger clone is one base away. The chain's CDR3 is CASTIRPGHRNTVAFF. CDR3 DNA: TGTGCCAGCACTATAAGACCGGGACATCGGAACACTGTAGCTTTCTTT. The rearrangement joins TRBV6-5 to TRBJ1-1; TRBD1 is a possible D gene (6 bases). The CDR3 is 16 residues long. Per the germline V gene, CDR1 is MNHEY and CDR2 is SVGAGI.

This clonotype was seen many times. Without the conserved terminal phenylalanine or tryptophan, this CDR3 likely stems from a read error. This chain joins TRBV11-2 and TRBJ2-2, with D tentatively TRBD1 (6 bases). CDR1 is SGHAT, CDR2 FQNNGV, per germline. This CDR3 is 15 amino acids long. The CDR3 spells CASSVETRDTGDLFL. Written as DNA, the CDR3 is TGTGCCAGCAGCGTAGAGACAAGGGACACCGGGGATCTGTTTCTT.

With respect to this clonotype: The missing conserved phenylalanine or tryptophan at the end of this CDR3 makes a read error likely. No DNA is shown, since the ends of the CDR3 on it are uncertain; the CDR3 is the one TCRdb lists. V usage is TRBV11-2 and J usage is TRBJ1-1; the table calls TRBD1, which could not be checked here. The CDR3 extends over 20 residues, inclusive of both ends. Germline lookup yields CDR1 SGHAT and CDR2 FQNNGV. The CDR3 protein is CASSARDRGRKKWSNTETFC.

This clonotype was recorded only once. Germline and junction disagree at one end, which may indicate a read error. J is TRBJ1-1 and V is TRBV11-2; 12 bases align to TRBD1. The CDR3 consists of 20 residues. CDR1 is SGHAT and CDR2 is FQNNGV in the germline V gene. The chain's CDR3 is CTSGARDRGRKRRSNTEAFF. The CDR3, as DNA: TGTACCAGCGGCGCTCGGGACAGGGGGCGCAAGAGGAGGAGTAACACTGAAGCTTTCTTT.

Concerning this clonotype itself: The CDR3 does not close with the conserved phenylalanine or tryptophan, likely indicating a read error. The V call is TRBV11-2, the J call TRBJ2-3, with 13 bases aligning to TRBD2. This CDR3 is 15 amino acids long. The V gene's germline CDR1 is SGHAT and CDR2 FQNNGV. As DNA, the CDR3 is TGTGTCAGCAGCTCGGGACTAGCGGGACCAGATACGCAGTATCTT. Its protein product is CVSSSGLAGPDTQYL.

This clonotype appeared a few times. One end of the junction varies from germline; a read error may be responsible. This chain connects TRBV10-3 to TRBJ2-7; D is perhaps TRBD2 (6 bases). Germline CDR1 ENHRY, CDR2 SYGVKD. This CDR3 contains 15 residues. The DNA for the CDR3 is TGTGCCATCTGTGAGCTCGGCGGGATATCCTACGAGCAGTACTTC. It encodes CAICELGGISYEQYF.

As concerns this clonotype: One junction end disagrees with the germline gene, perhaps due to a read error. The chain uses TRBV5-4 and TRBJ2-2; 7 positions match TRBD2. This CDR3 contains 15 residues. Germline V gene sequence: CDR1 SGHNT, CDR2 YYREEE (reference sequence). CDR3 amino acids: CASSSMGGGPGELSF. The CDR3 region has the DNA TGTGCCAGCAGCTCCATGGGGGGAGGGCCCGGAGAGCTGTCTTTT.

The V and J genes are TRBV11-2 and TRBJ2-5, with D perhaps matching TRBD1 or TRBD2 (5 bases each). Germline V lookup: CDR1 SGHAT, CDR2 FQNNGV. V was clipped by 4 bases and J by 4 bases, with 19 bases between them. The CDR3 runs to 16 residues. The CDR3 region is CASSSRTRASLETQYF. The CDR3 DNA is TGTGCCAGCAGCTCTCGAACCAGGGCTAGCCTAGAGACCCAGTACTTC.

The J gene is TRBJ2-1, the V gene TRBV29-1; the match to TRBD2 covers 10 bases. The J segment lost 7 bases and the V segment lost 6 bases, leaving 12 bases of the junction unmatched. Germline values: CDR1 SQVTM, CDR2 ANQGSEA. The CDR3 totals 15 residues. The CDR3 is CSVPGTSENLNEQFF. CDR3 sequence (DNA): TGCAGCGTCCCCGGGACTAGCGAGAACCTGAATGAGCAGTTCTTC.

Regarding this clonotype: It is likely a read error, because the conserved phenylalanine at the end of the CDR3 is missing. V gene TRBV11-2 combines with J gene TRBJ1-1; D not certain. The CDR3 is made up of 11 amino acids. The germline V gene has CDR1 SGHAT and CDR2 FQNNGV. CDR3 coding DNA: TGTGTCGGCAGCTTAGGTACTGAAGCTTTCTCT. As protein: CVGSLGTEAFS.

This clonotype was seen at least ten times. V gene TRBV11-2 combines with J gene TRBJ2-3, with 8 bases identical to TRBD2. Trimming cost V 4 bases and J 3 bases; bases outside gene matches: 6. The CDR3 sequence is 15 residues long. CDR1 is SGHAT, CDR2 FQNNGV, per germline. This CDR3 reads CASSSRGGETDTQYF. The CDR3 DNA reads as TGTGCCAGCAGCTCCCGGGGGGGGGAGACAGATACGCAGTATTTT.

Comment on this clonotype: A read error may produce the germline difference seen at one junction end. The chain joins TRBV11-2 to TRBJ2-1; maybe TRBD2 (6 bases). CDR3 size: 14 residues. Germline V gene data show CDR1 as SGHAT and CDR2 as FQNNGV. CDR3 in DNA: TGTGCCAGCAGACAGGCTCGGAGGGGAACTGAGAAGTTCTTC. Translated, it gives CASRQARRGTEKFF.

This clonotype showed up many times. The chain employs TRBV29-1 and TRBJ2-7; weak D call: TRBD2 (6 bases). The V end lost 6 bases, the J end lost 0 bases, and 9 bases lay between the germline ends. The CDR3 spans 12 residues. The germline gives CDR1 SQVTM, CDR2 ANQGSEA. Written as DNA, the CDR3 is TGCAGCGTCGGGGGAGGCTCCTACGAGCAGTACTTC. This sequence encodes CSVGGGSYEQYF.

The chain combines TRBV29-1 with TRBJ2-7, with D unclear. The length of the CDR3 is 15 residues. CDR1 is SQVTM, CDR2 ANQGSEA, per germline. CDR3 residues: CRATGEDKGHYEQYF. The CDR3 nucleotides are TGCAGGGCCACTGGGGAAGATAAGGGTCACTACGAGCAGTACTTC.

Notes on this clonotype: The junction differs from germline at one of its ends, possibly a read error. V and J are TRBV11-2 and TRBJ1-1, with 7 positions matching TRBD1. From germline, CDR1 is SGHAT and CDR2 FQNNGV. The CDR3 spans 11 residues. The CDR3, as DNA: TGTGTCAGTAGCCCCGGGACAGAAGTTTTCTTT. As protein: CVSSPGTEVFF.

This clonotype was detected ten times or more. Relative to the germline gene, one junction end is altered; a read error may explain this. This sequence joins TRBV4-3 and TRBJ2-5, with TRBD2 matching over 14 bases. Germline assignment: CDR1 LGHNA and CDR2 YSLEER. The CDR3 length is 16 residues. The CDR3, as DNA: TGCACCAGCAGCCAAGGGACTAGCGGGGGAACGGAGACCCAGTACTTC. The encoded protein is CTSSQGTSGGTETQYF.

This chain uses TRBV11-3 with TRBJ2-1, with 8 bases identical to TRBD2. The CDR3 runs 15 residues. Per the germline V gene, CDR1 is SGHNT and CDR2 is YENEEA. The trim removed 5 bases at V and 8 bases at J, leaving 11 bases unmatched. The CDR3 here is CASSRLAREGHEQFF. The CDR3 DNA reads TGTGCCAGCAGCCGACTAGCGAGGGAGGGGCATGAGCAGTTCTTC.

This clonotype was seen repeatedly, ten times or more. The junction shows a germline mismatch at one end, possibly a read error. The J gene is TRBJ2-5, the V gene TRBV7-7; no firm D call. Germline CDR1 reads SSHAT; CDR2 reads FNYEAQ (reference sequence). This CDR3 has 13 residues. The CDR3 sequence: CASSWTKAETQYF. In DNA, the CDR3 is TGTGCTAGCAGCTGGACGAAAGCAGAGACCCAGTACTTC.

On this clonotype: The junction shows a germline mismatch at one end, possibly a read error. The CDR3 nucleotides are TGTGCCAGCAGTCCGCGGACAGGGATCACCGGGGAGCCGTTCTTT. Protein sequence: CASSPRTGITGEPFF. This rearrangement joins TRBV6-5 to TRBJ2-2; 8 positions match TRBD1. Germline V lookup: CDR1 MNHEY, CDR2 SVGAGI. This CDR3 has 15 residues.

The chain couples TRBV12-3 or TRBV12-4 to TRBJ2-5; TRBD1 agrees at 8 bases. The CDR3 contains 13 residues. The CDR3 DNA reads as TGTGCGAGGAGTACGGACAGGGCCAGGGCCCAGTACTTC. This gives the protein CARSTDRARAQYF.

The table lists this clonotype with many counts. This chain joins TRBV5-1 and TRBJ2-4; D may be TRBD1 or TRBD2 (5 bases each). CDR1 is SGHRS and CDR2 is YFSETQ in the germline V gene. The CDR3 covers 16 residues. Trimming pared 0 bases from V and 3 bases from J, leaving 13 bases between. The CDR3 region is CASSLGAGSVKNIQYF. The CDR3 DNA reads as TGCGCCAGCAGCTTGGGGGCAGGGAGCGTCAAAAACATTCAGTACTTC.